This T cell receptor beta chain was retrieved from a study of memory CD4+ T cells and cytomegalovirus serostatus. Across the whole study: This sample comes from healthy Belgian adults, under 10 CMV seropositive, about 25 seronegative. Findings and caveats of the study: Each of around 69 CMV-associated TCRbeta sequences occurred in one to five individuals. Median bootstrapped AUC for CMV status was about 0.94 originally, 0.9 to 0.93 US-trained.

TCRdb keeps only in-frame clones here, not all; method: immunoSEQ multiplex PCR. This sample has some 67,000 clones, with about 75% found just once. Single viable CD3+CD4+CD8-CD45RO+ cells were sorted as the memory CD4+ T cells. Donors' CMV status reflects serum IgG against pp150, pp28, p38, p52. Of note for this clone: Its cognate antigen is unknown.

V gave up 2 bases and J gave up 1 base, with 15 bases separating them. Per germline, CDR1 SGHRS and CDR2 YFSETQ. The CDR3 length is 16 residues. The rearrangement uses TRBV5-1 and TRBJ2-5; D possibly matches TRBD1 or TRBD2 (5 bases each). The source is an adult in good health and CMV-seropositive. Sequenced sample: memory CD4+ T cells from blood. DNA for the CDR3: TGCGCCAGCAGCTTAGGTGGAACGGGACCCCAAGAGACCCAGTACTTC. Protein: CASSLGGTGPQETQYF.